This TCR beta chain was found in a study of blood T cells in healthy people across ages (dated by TCRdb to the mid-2010s). About the full investigation: In model experiments, template switching captured roughly one uniquely barcoded TCR beta cDNA molecule for every two T cells. The study measured age-related changes in TCR beta repertoire diversity using deep sequencing normalized with unique cDNA molecular identifiers. Four age groups were formed from the donors: young (average roughly 15 years), middle-aged (just under 40), aged (roughly 58) and long-lived (more than 75). To avoid experimental bias, donors of different ages were spread randomly across the sequencing lanes. Two additional independent replicas of 1 million unique cDNA reads from the same blood draw were analyzed for two donors (one aged 18 to 30 and one aged 80 or older). Summary of the overall study and its limitations: Observed TCR beta diversity per million T cells fell roughly linearly with age, and a significant reduction was already apparent by age about 36. Estimates of total diversity based on one million sequenced T cells were considered lower bounds and underestimates. Conclusive comparison of naive and antigen-experienced compartments was prevented by the profiling of bulk unsorted PBMCs. A strong correlation was found between observed TCR beta diversity and the percentage of naive T cells measured by flow cytometry. Compared with the aged group, more naive CD4+ T cells, fewer expanded clones and increased TCR diversity were shown by the long-lived group, suggesting age selection. Donor CMV infection status was unknown, potentially confounding age-related changes in expanded clonotypes.

Donors were 39 systemically healthy Caucasian individuals from Russia aged roughly 6 to 100 years. Approximately 10 milliliters of peripheral blood were collected from each donor into EDTA-treated Vacutainer tubes. Ficoll-Paque density-gradient centrifugation was used to isolate PBMCs, with at least 7 million obtained per sample. Total RNA, at least 6 micrograms per sample, was extracted from PBMCs with Trizol reagent. For every donor, an aliquot of PBMCs went through flow cytometry to measure the percentages of naive CD45RAhigh/CD27high T cells. Libraries were prepared through 5' RACE. The second PCR ran for roughly 6 to 11 cycles and used a J-beta primer mix along with a sample-barcoded 5' primer. A unique molecular identifier was introduced onto each TCR beta cDNA molecule by a template-switch 5' adaptor carrying 12 random nucleotides. Each sample yielded at least 3 million CDR3-containing paired-end reads. First-strand cDNA synthesis was performed from all RNA using the Mint cDNA synthesis kit, with priming by a TRBC-specific oligonucleotide. After uracil-DNA glycosylase treatment, a first 18-cycle PCR used universal primers M1SS and BC2_uni_R on all cDNA. The authors processed their data as follows. Each sample was normalized by randomly selecting 1 million high-quality reads, each carrying a distinct molecular identifier. Reads sharing molecular identifiers were discarded rather than binned into consensus sequences. CDR3 identification, clonotype clustering and error correction used MiTCR with a Q25 quality threshold and the strictest error-elimination algorithm. Lower-bound total TCR beta diversity was estimated with a nonparametric unseen species model using Euler transformation. Starting from the raw public reads, TCRdb applied fastp trimming at Q25, assembled clones with MiXCR and retained in-frame beta chains. All rows with the same CDR3 protein become a single entry with the most common DNA and genes. These V and J calls derive from TCRdb rather than the authors' analysis. Recorded for this sample are roughly 1.9 million distinct CDR3 sequences; about two fifths of them occurred a single time. Around 23% of the sample is taken by the ten largest.

Compared with germline, V lacks 6 bases and J lacks 10 bases; bases without a gene match: 11. CDR1 and CDR2 are read off the germline V gene (reference sequence) as DFQATT and SNEGSKA. Counted from cysteine to phenylalanine, this CDR3 has 14 amino acids. This entry keeps only the CDR3 DNA: 42 bases, framed from base 1. This clonotype was seen a handful of times. Its antigen remains undetermined. Base qualities are not at hand, and no much larger clone is one base apart. This sequence was found in a human donor in good health. Source material: blood. The V and J genes are TRBV20-1 and TRBJ1-6; 8 central bases correspond to TRBD1. For the CDR3, the sequence is CSARRPTGDSPLHF. The DNA sequence is TGCAGTGCCCGACGTCCGACAGGGGACTCACCCCTCCACTTT.